Sequencing of this TCR beta chain was carried out in a study of shared clonotypes between healthy human individuals. The naive CD8 subset, CD45RO-negative cells positively selected for CCR7, excluded terminally differentiated effector memory CD45RA+ cells. For this clone: Its antigen is undetermined.

This CDR3 comprises 14 residues. Between the trimmed V and J ends, which lost 2 bases and 2 bases, there was a span of 9 bases. The V gene's germline CDR1 is SEHNR and CDR2 FQNEAQ (reference sequence). Notes on the study in general: Memory subsets generally showed lower estimated richness than naive subsets.

Clones were read by immunoSEQ multiplex PCR, and TCRdb kept only the in-frame ones, dropping some. The sample includes millions of clones, about 94% seen only once; the top ten take 1.1%. V is TRBV7-9 and J is TRBJ2-5; D may be TRBD2 (6 bases). The TCR comes from a man younger than 35 in good health. The sample taken for sequencing was naive CD8+ T cells sorted from blood. CDR3 DNA: TGTGCCAGCAGCTTATTAGCGGATCAAGAGACCCAGTACTTC. It specifies CASSLLADQETQYF. The whole variable domain, remainder taken from reference TRBV7-9 and TRBJ2-5, is DTGVSQNPRHKITKRGQNVTFRCDPISEHNRLYWYRQTLGQGPEFLTYFQNEAQLEKSRLLSDRFSAERPKGSFSTLEIQRTEQGDSAMYLCASSLLADQETQYFGPGTRLLVL.